Reported below is one T cell receptor (beta chain). Its recognized antigen is unknown. No base qualities exist here, and no much larger clone lies one base off it. The sample comes from a study of blood T cell repertoires in COVID-19 (dated by TCRdb to 2018 to 2020). Describing the broader study: The collaborator samples originated in the United States, Italy and Spain and spanned the acute and convalescent phases of COVID-19. Sample metadata almost always included a de-identified subject ID, COVID-19 status, age in years and sex. HLA class I and class II types, where available, came from metadata supplied by the sample provider rather than from assay-based typing. Samples came from the ongoing ImmuneRACE study (first 160 participants) plus 1,254 subjects from 6 global collaborators. The repertoires were released in a freely available public database intended as a resource for research on the immune response to SARS-CoV-2. The dataset comprised deeply sampled blood TCRbeta repertoires from subjects exposed to, actively infected with, or recovered from COVID-19. The prospective study material was composed of cDNA or gDNA derived from T cells, B-cell-depleted T cells, or PBMCs. Broad study findings and their caveats: Clinical and demographic metadata were provided uncurated, with the amount varying by source and participant.

TCRbeta CDR3 regions were amplified from genomic DNA using the immunoSEQ Assay, a bias-controlled multiplex PCR. The authors' pipeline ran thus. Within the assay, amplification of reference gene primers was used to estimate how many nucleated cells each sample contained. To quantify the absolute abundance of each unique TCRbeta CDR3 rearrangement, sequence reads were collapsed and filtered. For each sample, productive Simpson clonality was calculated as the square root of Simpson's diversity index over productive rearrangements. This is the immuneACCESS table as TCRdb keeps it, with only in-frame sequences that have V and J called. A part of the clones is gone; compared with another copy, unresolved V genes explain less than half, and the rest is unexplained. For V, J and clone size, that table is used; D and trimming come from the DNA. In all, the sample holds fewer than 400,000 clones, and approximately 88% of those were seen once. The ten largest clones represent approximately 9% of the sample.

Participants in the prospective study were enrolled through a virtual design, were aged roughly 18 to 90 years, and lived in fewer than 30 United States geographic areas. In the prospective study, participants were assigned to cohorts based on the clinical history participants reported in a screening survey and a study questionnaire. For ImmuneRACE Cohort 3, a participant was defined as recovered based on two consecutive negative NP/OP PCR tests, clearance by a healthcare professional, or resolution of symptoms. Mobile phlebotomists in the prospective study collected whole blood, serum and a nasopharyngeal or oropharyngeal swab from every participant. Over a roughly 2-month period, participants in the prospective study had the option of providing additional blood draws and questionnaires. Before DNA extraction, blood samples from the prospective study were shipped at room temperature or frozen.

Trimming removed 4 bases from V and 7 bases from J; the gene matches leave 15 bases unexplained. The germline V gene (reference sequence) gives CDR1 as MNHNY and CDR2 as SVGAGI. Counted from cysteine to phenylalanine, this CDR3 has 16 amino acids. CDR3 DNA is the only sequence kept; it has 48 bases, read in frame from the first base. The V gene is TRBV6-6 and the J gene is TRBJ1-2, and TRBD1 aligns with 7 junction nucleotides. The sample was PBMCs or T cells enriched from blood (not recorded which). This sequence originates from a woman between 18 and 30 years old who had recovered from COVID-19. The DNA sequence is TGTGCCAGCAGTTTTAGACAGGGACGTCAAGTGGGTGGCTACACCTTC. This yields the protein CASSFRQGRQVGGYTF.